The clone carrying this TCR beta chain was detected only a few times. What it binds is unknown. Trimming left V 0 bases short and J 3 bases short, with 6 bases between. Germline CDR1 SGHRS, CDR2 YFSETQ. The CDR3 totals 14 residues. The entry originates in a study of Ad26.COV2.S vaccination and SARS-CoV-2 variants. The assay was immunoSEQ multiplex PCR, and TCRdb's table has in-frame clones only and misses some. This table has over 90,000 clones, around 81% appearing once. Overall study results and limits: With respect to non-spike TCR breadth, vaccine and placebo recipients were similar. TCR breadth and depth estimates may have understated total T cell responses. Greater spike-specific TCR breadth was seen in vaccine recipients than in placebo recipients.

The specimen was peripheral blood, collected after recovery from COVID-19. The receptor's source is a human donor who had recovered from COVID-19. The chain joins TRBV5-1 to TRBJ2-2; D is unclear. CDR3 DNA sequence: TGCGCCAGCAGCTTGGGGGCCCACACCGGGGAGCTGTTTTTT. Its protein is CASSLGAHTGELFF. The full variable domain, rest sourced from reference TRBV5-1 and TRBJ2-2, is KAGVTQTPRYLIKTRGQQVTLSCSPISGHRSVSWYQQTPGQGLQFLFEYFSETQRNKGNFPGRFSGRQFSNSRSEMNVSTLELGDSALYLCASSLGAHTGELFFGEGSRLTVL.